These 25 T cell receptor beta chains were sequenced from one sample in a study of long-term antiretroviral therapy in people with HIV. They ran version v3.0 of the immunoSEQ assay at survey level. Method: immunoSEQ multiplex PCR; TCRdb's copy keeps in-frame clones and lacks some. The sample lists about 17,000 clones; approximately 80% were seen once. The sequencing here drew on unsorted PBMCs, taken 0.1 years before starting antiretroviral therapy. These receptors were obtained from a man aged 18-30 years with HIV.

The gene calls are TRBV2 and TRBJ1-1; 7 bases are a match to TRBD1. The CDR3 totals 12 residues. V gave up 8 bases and J gave up 7 bases; unmatched junction bases: 7. The germline V gene encodes CDR1 SNHLY and CDR2 FYNNEI. CDR3: CASGRTGHEAFF. The CDR3 DNA reads as TGTGCCAGCGGGAGGACAGGACATGAAGCTTTCTTT.

The rearrangement uses TRBV4-1 and TRBJ2-7; D might be TRBD1 (6 bases). V was pared by 1 base and J by 4 bases, with 17 bases between. This CDR3 comprises 16 residues. Per the germline V gene, CDR1 is MGHRA and CDR2 is YSYEKL. The CDR3 region has the DNA TGCGCCAGCAGCCAAGGCAGGACAGAAGGAAGATACGAGCAGTACTTC. It is translated as CASSQGRTEGRYEQYF.

V gene TRBV7-8 combines with J gene TRBJ2-3; D is perhaps TRBD1 (8 bases). V gave up 2 bases and J gave up 6 bases, with 24 bases separating them. CDR1 is SGHVS and CDR2 is FQNEAQ in the germline V gene. The CDR3 totals 18 residues. This CDR3 is CASSLTPRGTGGSDTQYF. Written as DNA, the CDR3 is TGTGCCAGCAGCTTAACCCCGCGGGGGACAGGTGGATCGGATACGCAGTATTTT.

The chain joins TRBV14 to TRBJ2-3; D may match TRBD1 or TRBD2 (6 bases each). Germline-derived CDR1 and CDR2 are SGHDN and FVKESK. There are 16 residues in the CDR3. Trimming removed 4 bases at V and 3 bases at J, with 17 bases between. CDR3 amino acids: CASSPLDTGRTDTQYF. CDR3 in DNA: TGTGCCAGCAGCCCCCTCGACACAGGGAGGACAGATACGCAGTATTTT.

The chain employs TRBV21-1 and TRBJ1-5; the table gives TRBD1 as D, unverified against the DNA. TRBV21-1 is described as a pseudogene. CDR3 length equals 16 residues. CDR3 coding DNA: TGTGCCAGCAGCAAATTGGCCAGGGTGAGCAATCAGCCCCAGCATTTT. This encodes CASSKLARVSNQPQHF.

The chain is built from TRBV11-2 and TRBJ2-3; 10 bases align to TRBD2. The J segment lost 0 bases and the V segment lost 1 base, leaving 4 bases of the junction unmatched. The V gene's germline CDR1 is SGHAT and CDR2 FQNNGV. The CDR3 runs to 17 residues. Here the CDR3 reads CASSLVIAGGSTDTQYF. DNA for the CDR3: TGTGCCAGCAGCTTAGTAATAGCGGGGGGTAGCACAGATACGCAGTATTTT. Full variable domain (missing parts from reference TRBV11-2 and TRBJ2-3): EAGVAQSPRYKIIEKRQSVAFWCNPISGHATLYWYQQILGQGPKLLIQFQNNGVVDDSQLPKDRFSAERLKGVDSTLKIQPAKLEDSAVYLCASSLVIAGGSTDTQYFGPGTRLTVL.

This clone was observed a single time. This chain uses TRBV6-5 with TRBJ2-5, with unresolved D. Germline CDR1 and CDR2: MNHEY and SVGAGI. Trimming pared 1 base from V and 1 base from J, leaving 7 bases between. CDR3 length equals 14 residues. Written as DNA, the CDR3 is TGTGCCAGCAGTTACTGGGTGGGCCAAGAGACCCAGTACTTC. Its translation is CASSYWVGQETQYF.

This clone was detected a few times. CDR3 sequence reads: CASSFFLHYGYTF. CDR3 in DNA: TGTGCCAGCAGTTTTTTTCTCCACTATGGCTACACCTTC. The chain uses TRBV28 and TRBJ1-2; D unresolved. Trimming stripped 3 bases from V and 3 bases from J, with 8 bases between. This CDR3 spans 13 amino acids. CDR1 and CDR2 from the germline V gene are MDHEN and SYDVKM.

This clone has only one observation. The CDR3: CASREATYQETQYF. The CDR3 DNA follows: TGTGCCAGCCGGGAAGCGACGTACCAAGAGACCCAGTACTTC. The V gene is TRBV6-1, the J gene TRBJ2-5; tentative D call: TRBD2 (5 bases). The V gene's germline CDR1 is MNHNS and CDR2 SASEGT. Trimming stripped 8 bases from V and 0 bases from J, with 13 bases between. This CDR3 contains 14 residues.

The rearrangement joins TRBV5-6 to TRBJ2-7, with 9 nucleotides matching TRBD1. The CDR3 covers 13 residues. Losses at the gene ends were 3 bases for V and 4 bases for J; bases not matched to a gene: 2. CDR1 is SGHDT, CDR2 YYEEEE, per germline. The CDR3 reads CASSWDRAYEQYF. The DNA of the CDR3 is TGTGCCAGCAGCTGGGACAGGGCGTACGAGCAGTACTTC.

The chain couples TRBV28 to TRBJ1-1; D remains unclear. V was trimmed by 6 bases and J by 4 bases, leaving 21 bases between them. Germline CDR1 is MDHEN and CDR2 is SYDVKM. This CDR3 spans 16 amino acids. The CDR3 region has the DNA TGTGCCAGCAGGCCTCCGGGAACCAGACCCGGCACTGAAGCTTTCTTT. Translating it yields CASRPPGTRPGTEAFF.

The J gene is TRBJ2-5, the V gene TRBV30; the D gene is possibly TRBD2 (7 bases). Trimming removed 1 base from V and 2 bases from J, with 17 bases in between. CDR3 length: 16 amino acids. Germline CDR1 and CDR2: GTSNPN and SVGIG (reference sequence). The chain's CDR3 is CAWSDGGGTLQETQYF. DNA for the CDR3: TGTGCCTGGAGTGACGGCGGGGGCACTTTACAAGAGACCCAGTACTTC.

The chain's CDR3 is CASSQEGRGSPYEQYF. DNA for the CDR3: TGTGCCAGCAGCCAAGAAGGGCGAGGGTCCCCCTACGAGCAGTACTTC. V usage is TRBV4-2 and J usage is TRBJ2-7; D possibly corresponds to TRBD2 (5 bases). This CDR3 contains 16 residues. CDR1 is LGHNA, CDR2 YNFKEQ, per germline. Between the trimmed V and J ends, which lost 0 bases and 2 bases, there was a span of 14 bases.

The gene calls are TRBV6-1 and TRBJ2-7, with a possible D match to TRBD2 (6 bases). CDR1 and CDR2 (germline): MNHNS, SASEGT. The CDR3 spans 13 residues. Deletions cut 6 bases from V and 2 bases from J, with 11 bases between. In DNA form, the CDR3 reads TGTGCCAGCAGGTCCGGGACTGCCTACGAGCAGTACTTC. Encoded protein: CASRSGTAYEQYF.

This clone has a handful of counts. V gene TRBV18 combines with J gene TRBJ1-5, with TRBD1 matching over 7 bases. Trimming cost V 3 bases and J 7 bases; bases outside gene matches: 3. Germline CDR1 is KGHSH and CDR2 is LQKENI. The CDR3 runs to 13 residues. The CDR3 loop is CASSPTGTQPQHF. In DNA form, the CDR3 reads TGTGCCAGCTCACCGACAGGGACACAGCCCCAGCATTTT.

Only one count was recorded for this clone. The chain is built from TRBV6-5 and TRBJ2-3; 8 positions agree with TRBD2. Germline CDR1 MNHEY, CDR2 SVGAGI. The CDR3 covers 15 residues. V lost 2 bases and J lost 5; bases outside the gene matches: 6. The CDR3 DNA is TGTGCCAGCAGTTACCAGAGCGGGGGAGGAGATACGCAGTATTTT. It encodes CASSYQSGGGDTQYF.

The genes are TRBV7-2 and TRBJ2-2; no firm D call. Trimming pared 1 base from V and 2 bases from J, leaving 5 bases between. The CDR3 sequence is 14 residues long. Looked up from germline, CDR1 is SGHTA and CDR2 is FQGNSA. The CDR3 sequence: CASSLGRNTGELFF. For the CDR3, the DNA is TGTGCCAGCAGCTTAGGTAGAAACACCGGGGAGCTGTTTTTT.

This clone was observed once. The CDR3 here is CASSLMTSGENEQFF. CDR3 nucleotide sequence: TGTGCCAGCAGCTTAATGACTAGCGGGGAGAATGAGCAGTTCTTC. The chain couples TRBV7-3 to TRBJ2-1, with 11 nucleotides matching TRBD2. V was clipped by 1 base and J by 7 bases; unmatched bases: 3. The germline CDR1 and CDR2 sequences are SGHTA and FQGTGA. This CDR3 comprises 15 residues.

The gene calls are TRBV2 and TRBJ2-2; TRBD1 agrees at 9 bases. J lost 1 base, V lost 5 bases, and 8 bases had no gene match. CDR3 length: 17 residues. The germline V gene has CDR1 SNHLY and CDR2 FYNNEI. The CDR3 DNA reads as TGTGCCAGCAGTCACATACCGGGACAGGGGAACACCGGGGAGCTGTTTTTT. It encodes CASSHIPGQGNTGELFF. Supplemented by reference TRBV2 and TRBJ2-2, the full variable domain reads EPEVTQTPSHQVTQMGQEVILRCVPISNHLYFYWYRQILGQKVEFLVSFYNNEISEKSEIFDDQFSVERPDGSNFTLKIRSTKLEDSAMYFCASSHIPGQGNTGELFFGEGSRLTVL.

The chain is built from TRBV4-3 and TRBJ1-3; 7 bases are shared with TRBD1. Germline lookup yields CDR1 LGHNA and CDR2 YSLEER. CDR3 size: 15 residues. Germline trimming cut 3 bases from V and 4 bases from J; bases unmatched to any gene: 6. This CDR3 reads CASSQGTAKGNTIYF. CDR3 bases: TGCGCCAGCAGCCAGGGGACAGCAAAAGGAAACACCATATATTTT.

CDR3 DNA sequence: TGCGCCAGCACCAGAAACGCCCTTTCTTACAATGAGCAGTTCTTC. Translated: CASTRNALSYNEQFF. The chain couples TRBV4-3 to TRBJ2-1; D gene unclear. The ends were cut back, 7 bases at V and 4 bases at J, with 17 bases in the middle. Germline CDR1 LGHNA, CDR2 YSLEER. This CDR3 contains 15 residues.

The count of this clone is one. This rearrangement joins TRBV21-1 to TRBJ1-1. TRBV21-1 is reported as a pseudogene. CDR3 length equals 15 residues. Here the CDR3 reads CASREGPPQNTEAFF. The DNA for the CDR3 is TGTGCCAGCAGAGAAGGGCCCCCCCAGAACACTGAAGCTTTCTTT.

This chain links TRBV28 with TRBJ1-5; tentatively, D is TRBD1 (5 bases). This CDR3 comprises 15 residues. The germline CDR1 and CDR2 sequences are MDHEN and SYDVKM. Trimming removed 6 bases at V and 3 bases at J, with 15 bases between. CDR3 DNA: TGTGCCAGCAGGAGGATTGAGGGGAACAATCAGCCCCAGCATTTT. Amino acids: CASRRIEGNNQPQHF.

This rearrangement joins TRBV7-2 to TRBJ2-1, with D tentatively TRBD2 (5 bases). The CDR3 has 13 residues. With 7 bases removed from V and 0 bases from J, the gap between germline ends came to 7 bases. Looked up from germline, CDR1 is SGHTA and CDR2 is FQGNSA. The DNA for the CDR3 is TGTGCCAGCAACGGGAACTCCTACAATGAGCAGTTCTTC. Encoded protein: CASNGNSYNEQFF.

J is TRBJ2-3 and V is TRBV14; possibly TRBD2 for D (6 bases). Deletions cut 0 bases from V and 1 base from J, with 11 bases between. Germline V CDR1 and CDR2: SGHDN, FVKESK. This CDR3 region has 16 residues. The DNA for the CDR3 is TGTGCCAGCAGCCAAGATCGGGGGTCCCGCACAGATACGCAGTATTTT. It is translated as CASSQDRGSRTDTQYF.